The 5 T cell receptor beta chains listed next were all sequenced from one sample in a study of T-cell memory formation after mild COVID-19. TCRdb independently ran MiXCR on the 5' RACE reads; one entry per CDR3 protein. The table records about 150,000 distinct CDR3 sequences, less than 25% of them present only once. The specimen was PBMCs or a T cell subset sorted from them (not recorded which). These receptors all stem from an adult woman who had mild COVID-19 (a few samples of this study predate the infection). Cell type and time point are not known.

The rearrangement joins TRBV9 to TRBJ2-7; D call uncertain. This CDR3 has 15 residues. The germline gives CDR1 SGDLS, CDR2 YYNGEE. Trimming shortened V by 2 bases and J by 2 bases, and 14 bases separated the two germline ends. The CDR3 region is CASSVRPDGTYEQYF. The DNA of the CDR3 is TGTGCCAGCAGCGTGAGACCGGATGGGACCTACGAGCAGTACTTC.

This clonotype was detected a few times. This chain joins TRBV7-3 and TRBJ2-1; maybe TRBD1 (6 bases). Germline lookup yields CDR1 SGHTA and CDR2 FQGTGA. This CDR3 is built from 15 residues. V was shortened by 5 bases and J by 0 bases, with 11 bases between the two germline ends. CDR3 protein: CASSPTGFSYNEQFF. The CDR3 DNA reads as TGTGCCAGCAGCCCAACAGGGTTCTCCTACAATGAGCAGTTCTTC. Complete variable domain (other parts from reference TRBV7-3 and TRBJ2-1): GAGVSQTPSNKVTEKGKYVELRCDPISGHTALYWYRQSLGQGPEFLIYFQGTGAADDSGLPNDRFFAVRPEGSVSTLKIQRTERGDSAVYLCASSPTGFSYNEQFFGPGTRLTVL.

This clonotype was recorded a few times. The chain links TRBV6-2 or TRBV6-3 to TRBJ2-7, with TRBD1 matching over 10 bases. Germline V gives CDR1 MNHEY, CDR2 SVGEGT. V was clipped by 2 bases and J by 3 bases; unmatched bases: 1. CDR3 length: 14 residues. This CDR3 reads CASSYGTGDYEQYF. The DNA for the CDR3 is TGTGCCAGCAGTTACGGGACAGGGGACTACGAGCAGTACTTC.

This clonotype is a singleton in its sample. V and J are TRBV11-2 and TRBJ1-1; no clear D gene. V lost 3 bases to trimming and J lost 1 base, with 6 bases between them. Germline V gene data show CDR1 as SGHAT and CDR2 as FQNNGV. The CDR3 consists of 13 residues. This chain's CDR3 is CASSFTENTEAFF. The CDR3 region has the DNA TGTGCCAGCAGCTTTACAGAGAACACTGAAGCTTTCTTT.

This chain joins TRBV7-8 and TRBJ2-7; no firm D call. The CDR3 sequence is 12 residues long. CDR1 is SGHVS, CDR2 FQNEAQ, per germline. V was cut by 2 bases and J by 3 bases, with 5 bases left in between. The CDR3 spells CASSLPNYEQYF. For the CDR3, the DNA is TGTGCCAGCAGCTTACCCAACTACGAGCAGTACTTC.